These T cell receptor beta chains were read from a single sample in a study of neurological immune-mediated disorders. TCRdb called the 5' RACE reads again in MiXCR, with one record for every CDR3 protein. This table has roughly 45,000 distinct CDR3 sequences, just over 3% appearing once. The source material was PBMCs. The receptors here all came from a woman between 50 and 59 years old with multiple sclerosis. CDR3s include the opening cysteine and the closing phenylalanine or tryptophan. Each record gives: V gene, D gene, clone size, J gene, CDR3 DNA, CDR3 protein. The D gene is left open where the match is weak. Size is stated as how often the clone was seen (once, few, many) or a class if it is expanded.

TRBV11-2	.	many	TRBJ1-2	TGTGCCAGCAGCTTTACAGATTTCGACTATGGCTACACCTTC	CASSFTDFDYGYTF
TRBV20-1	TRBD1	many	TRBJ1-1	TGCAGTGCTAACCTCATAAACAGGGGGCGGGAAGCTTTCTTT	CSANLINRGREAFF
TRBV7-3	.	many	TRBJ2-7	TGTGCCAGCAGCTCCGGGATAAACTACGAGCAGTACTTC	CASSSGINYEQYF
TRBV4-1	.	many	TRBJ1-2	TGCGCCAGCAGCCTATTCTATGGGGGGGAGAATGGCTACACCTTC	CASSLFYGGENGYTF
TRBV5-6	TRBD2	many	TRBJ2-1	TGTGCCAGCAGCTTGTTGACTAGCGGGAGTAATTCGCAGTTCTTC	CASSLLTSGSNSQFF
TRBV2	.	many	TRBJ2-5	TGTGCCAGCAGTGAAGCTTGGGCAGGTCAAGAGACCCAGTACTTC	CASSEAWAGQETQYF
TRBV14	.	many	TRBJ1-1	TGTGCCAGCAGCCGGCACGTGAACACTGAAGCTTTCTTT	CASSRHVNTEAFF
TRBV18	.	many	TRBJ2-6	TGTGCCAGCTCACCACCGGTTGGGGCCAACGTCCTGACTTTC	CASSPPVGANVLTF
TRBV3-1	TRBD1	many	TRBJ1-1	TGTGCCAGCAGCCAGGAAGGGACAGGGGTACGAATGGAAACTGAAGCTTTCTTT	CASSQEGTGVRMETEAFF
TRBV20-1	TRBD2	many	TRBJ2-2	TGCAGTGCTAGAGATCCCCGGACTAGCGGGGGCACCGGGGAGCTGTTTTTT	CSARDPRTSGGTGELFF
TRBV5-1	.	many	TRBJ1-5	TGCGCCAGCAGCTTGGATTCGTCAGGGTCGAATCAGCCCCAGCATTTT	CASSLDSSGSNQPQHF
TRBV10-3	TRBD1	many	TRBJ2-5	TGTGCCATCAGTGACGACAGGGGACAAGAGACCCAGTACTTC	CAISDDRGQETQYF